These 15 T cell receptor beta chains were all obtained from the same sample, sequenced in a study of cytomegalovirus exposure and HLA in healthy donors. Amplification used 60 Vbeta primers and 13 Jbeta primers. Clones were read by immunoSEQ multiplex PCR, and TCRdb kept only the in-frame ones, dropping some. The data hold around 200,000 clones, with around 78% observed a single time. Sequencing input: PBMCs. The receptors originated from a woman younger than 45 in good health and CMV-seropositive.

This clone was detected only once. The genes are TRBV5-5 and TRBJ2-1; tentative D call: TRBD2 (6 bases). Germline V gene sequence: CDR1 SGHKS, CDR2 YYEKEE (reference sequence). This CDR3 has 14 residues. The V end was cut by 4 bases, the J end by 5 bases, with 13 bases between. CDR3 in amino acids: CASSLGTLNNEQFF. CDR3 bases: TGTGCCAGCAGCCTCGGGACTCTTAACAATGAGCAGTTCTTC.

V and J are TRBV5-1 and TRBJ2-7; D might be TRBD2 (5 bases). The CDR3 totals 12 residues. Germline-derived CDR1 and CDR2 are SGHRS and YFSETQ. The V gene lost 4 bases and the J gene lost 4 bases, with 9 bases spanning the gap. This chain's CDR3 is CASSLSGYEQYF. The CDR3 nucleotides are TGCGCCAGCAGCCTGTCGGGATACGAGCAGTACTTC. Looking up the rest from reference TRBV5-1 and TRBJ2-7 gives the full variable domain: KAGVTQTPRYLIKTRGQQVTLSCSPISGHRSVSWYQQTPGQGLQFLFEYFSETQRNKGNFPGRFSGRQFSNSRSEMNVSTLELGDSALYLCASSLSGYEQYFGPGTRLTVT.

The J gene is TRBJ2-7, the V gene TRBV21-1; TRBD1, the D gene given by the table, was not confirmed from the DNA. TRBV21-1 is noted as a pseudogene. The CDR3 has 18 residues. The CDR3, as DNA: TGTGCCAGCAGCAAAGTTTATTCAGGGGCAGCCGTTGAACCCGAGCAGTACTTC. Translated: CASSKVYSGAAVEPEQYF.

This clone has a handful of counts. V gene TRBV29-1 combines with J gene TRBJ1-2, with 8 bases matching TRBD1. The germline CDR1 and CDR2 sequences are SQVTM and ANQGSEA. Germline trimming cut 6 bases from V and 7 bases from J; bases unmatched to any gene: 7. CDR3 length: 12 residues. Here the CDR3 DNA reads TGCAGCGTGCACACAGGGGGAAGTGGCTACACCTTC. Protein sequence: CSVHTGGSGYTF.

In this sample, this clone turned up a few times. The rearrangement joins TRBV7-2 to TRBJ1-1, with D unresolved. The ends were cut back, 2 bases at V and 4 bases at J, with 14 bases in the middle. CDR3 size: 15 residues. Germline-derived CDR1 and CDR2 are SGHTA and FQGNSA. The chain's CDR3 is CASSLSLRRRTEAFF. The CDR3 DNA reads TGTGCCAGCAGCTTATCCTTACGGCGGCGCACTGAAGCTTTCTTT.

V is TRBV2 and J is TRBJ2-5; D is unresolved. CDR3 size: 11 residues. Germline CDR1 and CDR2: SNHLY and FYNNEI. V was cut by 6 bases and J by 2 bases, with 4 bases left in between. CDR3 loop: CASSLQETQYF. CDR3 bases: TGTGCCAGCAGCCTTCAAGAGACCCAGTACTTC.

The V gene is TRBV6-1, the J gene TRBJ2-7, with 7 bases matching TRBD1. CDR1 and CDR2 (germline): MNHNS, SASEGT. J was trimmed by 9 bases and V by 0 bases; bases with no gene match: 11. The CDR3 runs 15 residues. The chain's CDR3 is CASSEAGTERAVQYF. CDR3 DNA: TGTGCCAGCAGTGAAGCCGGGACAGAGAGGGCCGTGCAGTACTTC.

The CDR3 protein is CASSLRDRGPDSPLHF. As DNA, the CDR3 is TGCGCCAGCAGTCTACGGGACAGGGGGCCGGATTCACCCCTCCACTTT. The rearrangement joins TRBV23-1 to TRBJ1-6; 12 bases are shared with TRBD1. TRBV23-1 is annotated as an ORF whose role is uncertain. Trimming at V came to 4 bases and at J to 8 bases, leaving 6 bases not matched to a gene. This CDR3 contains 16 residues.

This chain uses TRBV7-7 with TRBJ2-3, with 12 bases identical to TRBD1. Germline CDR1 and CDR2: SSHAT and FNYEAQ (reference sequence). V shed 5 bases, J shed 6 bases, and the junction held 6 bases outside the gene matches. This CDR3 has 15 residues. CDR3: CASSTGTGGDDTQYF. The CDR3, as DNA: TGTGCCAGCAGCACGGGGACAGGGGGCGACGATACGCAGTATTTT.

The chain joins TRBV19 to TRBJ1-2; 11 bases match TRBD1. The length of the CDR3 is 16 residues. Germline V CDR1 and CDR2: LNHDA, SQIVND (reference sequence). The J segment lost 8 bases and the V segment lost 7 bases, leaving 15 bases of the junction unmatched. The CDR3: CASTDLGTGGFQGYTF. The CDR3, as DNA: TGTGCCAGTACTGACCTAGGGACAGGGGGATTTCAGGGCTACACCTTC.

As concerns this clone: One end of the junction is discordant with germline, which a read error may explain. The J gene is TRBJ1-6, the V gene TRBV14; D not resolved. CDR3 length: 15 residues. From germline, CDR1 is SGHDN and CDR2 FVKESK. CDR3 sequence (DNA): TGTGTCAGCAGAGAGGGAGGATCTAAAGCCTCACCCCTCCACTTT. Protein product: CVSREGGSKASPLHF.

The CDR3 nucleotides read TGTGCCAGCAGCTCGGGACAGAAGTACGAGCAGTACTTC. It encodes CASSSGQKYEQYF. The V and J genes are TRBV7-8 and TRBJ2-7, with TRBD1 matching over 7 bases. Germline CDR1 is SGHVS and CDR2 is FQNEAQ. With 4 bases clipped from V and 4 bases from J, the junction kept 4 bases outside the gene matches. The CDR3 covers 13 residues.

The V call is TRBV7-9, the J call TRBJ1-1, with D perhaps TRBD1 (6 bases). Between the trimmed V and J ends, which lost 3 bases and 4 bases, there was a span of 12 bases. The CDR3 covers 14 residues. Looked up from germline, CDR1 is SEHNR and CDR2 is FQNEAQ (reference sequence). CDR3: CASSLDSYSTEAFF. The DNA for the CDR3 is TGTGCCAGCAGCTTGGACAGTTATTCCACTGAAGCTTTCTTT.

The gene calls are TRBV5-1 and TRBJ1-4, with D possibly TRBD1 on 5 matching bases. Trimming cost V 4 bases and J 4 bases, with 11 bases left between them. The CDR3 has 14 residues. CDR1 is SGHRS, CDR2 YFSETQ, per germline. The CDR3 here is CASSRGVGNEKLFF. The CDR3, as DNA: TGCGCCAGCAGCCGGGGGGTTGGTAATGAAAAACTGTTTTTT.

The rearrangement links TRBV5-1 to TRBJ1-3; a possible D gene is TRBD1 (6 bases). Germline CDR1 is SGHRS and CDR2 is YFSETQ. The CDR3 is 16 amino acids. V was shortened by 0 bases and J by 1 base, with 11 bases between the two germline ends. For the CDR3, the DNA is TGCGCCAGCAGCTTGGCCAGAACAGGGTCTGGAAACACCATATATTTT. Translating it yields CASSLARTGSGNTIYF.